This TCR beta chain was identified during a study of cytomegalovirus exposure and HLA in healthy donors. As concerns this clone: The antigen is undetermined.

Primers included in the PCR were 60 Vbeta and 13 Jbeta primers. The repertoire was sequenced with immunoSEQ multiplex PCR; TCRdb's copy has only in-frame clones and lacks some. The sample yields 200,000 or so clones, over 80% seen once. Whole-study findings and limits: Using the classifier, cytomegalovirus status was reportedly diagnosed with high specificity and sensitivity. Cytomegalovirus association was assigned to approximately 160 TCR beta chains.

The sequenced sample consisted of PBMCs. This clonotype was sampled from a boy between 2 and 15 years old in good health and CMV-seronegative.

The CDR3, as DNA: TGTGCCAGCAGTGAAGGAATGGAGAGGCAGCCCCAGCATTTT. Translated: CASSEGMERQPQHF. V gene TRBV6-1 combines with J gene TRBJ1-5; D unclear. CDR1 is MNHNS and CDR2 is SASEGT in the germline V gene. The V and J ends lost 1 base and 7 bases respectively, with 11 bases between them. The CDR3 extends over 14 amino acids.